The 19 T cell receptor beta chains below come from one sample, sequenced in a study of shared clonotypes between healthy human individuals (dated by TCRdb to the early 2020s). Libraries were built with the immunoSEQ multiplex PCR assay. As stored in TCRdb, this immuneACCESS dataset retains in-frame rearrangements with V and J assigned. A fraction of the clones does not appear; measured against another copy, unresolved V genes explain less than half of the discrepancy, and the remainder lacks a known reason. Here the sample has about 100,000 clones; approximately 75% occur a single time. 45% to 55% of the sample is held by the ten biggest clonotypes. Sequencing was carried out using memory CD8+ T cells sorted from blood. Explained via the paper, the cell subset or site label denotes: CD45RO+ cells pooled with CCR7-negative TemRA cells. These receptors originate from a man between 25 and 39 years old in good health.

The rearrangement links TRBV5-4 to TRBJ1-2; maybe TRBD1 (6 bases). Germline assignment: CDR1 SGHNT and CDR2 YYREEE (reference sequence). Trimming took off 4 bases at V and 2 bases at J, with 9 bases between the two ends. There are 13 residues in the CDR3. CDR3 region: CASSVDRNYGYTF. CDR3 DNA: TGTGCCAGCAGCGTAGACAGGAACTATGGCTACACCTTC.

In its sample, this clone was seen a few times. This chain links TRBV7-8 with TRBJ2-7; either TRBD1 or TRBD2 may supply D (6 bases each). The CDR3 sequence is 16 residues long. The V end was cut by 5 bases, the J end by 3 bases, with 20 bases between. Germline CDR1 reads SGHVS; CDR2 reads FQNEAQ. This CDR3 is CASSPTGTGGFYEQYF. The CDR3 DNA reads TGTGCCAGCAGCCCCACAGGGACTGGCGGGTTCTACGAGCAGTACTTC.

Here the CDR3 reads CASSLDLGAYNEQFF. In nucleotides, the CDR3 is TGTGCCAGCAGCTTAGATCTGGGAGCCTACAATGAGCAGTTCTTC. The chain joins TRBV11-2 to TRBJ2-1, with D maybe TRBD2 (5 bases). Trimming shortened V by 0 bases and J by 2 bases, and 8 bases separated the two germline ends. CDR1 and CDR2 (germline): SGHAT, FQNNGV. There are 15 residues in the CDR3.

This chain links TRBV15 with TRBJ2-5, with 8 bases fitting TRBD1. Germline V gene data show CDR1 as LNHNV and CDR2 as YYDKDF (reference sequence). With V trimmed by 5 bases and J by 2 bases, 7 bases remained unmatched. The CDR3 is 15 residues long. This CDR3 is CATSPLGTGQETQYF. CDR3 sequence (DNA): TGTGCCACCAGCCCACTAGGGACAGGTCAAGAGACCCAGTACTTC. Based on the CDR3 plus reference TRBV15 and TRBJ2-5, the full variable domain is DAMVIQNPRYQVTQFGKPVTLSCSQTLNHNVMYWYQQKSSQAPKLLFHYYDKDFNNEADTPDNFQSRRPNTSFCFLDIRSPGLGDTAMYLCATSPLGTGQETQYFGPGTRLLVL.

The chain has TRBV6-1 and TRBJ2-1; 10 bases match TRBD2. Trimming at V came to 7 bases and at J to 7 bases, leaving 7 bases not matched to a gene. Germline V CDR1 and CDR2: MNHNS, SASEGT. The CDR3 is 14 residues long. CDR3 sequence: CASKRGSGRNEQFF. As DNA, the CDR3 is TGTGCCAGCAAGAGGGGTAGCGGGAGGAATGAGCAGTTCTTC.

The rearrangement joins TRBV14 to TRBJ2-7, with 12 positions matching TRBD2. The V gene's germline CDR1 is SGHDN and CDR2 FVKESK. The CDR3 totals 16 residues. V dropped 3 bases and J dropped 5; count of bases not matched to a gene: 8. The CDR3 sequence is CASSQTGLAGKDEQYF. In nucleotides, the CDR3 is TGTGCCAGCAGCCAGACGGGACTAGCGGGCAAAGACGAGCAGTACTTC.

This clone was seen at least ten times. This sequence joins TRBV7-3 and TRBJ2-1, with TRBD2 matching 7 bases. The V gene end was trimmed by 4 bases and the J gene end by 0 bases; junction bases not matched to a gene: 3. This CDR3 contains 15 residues. The V gene's germline CDR1 is SGHTA and CDR2 FQGTGA. The CDR3 coding sequence is TGTGCCAGCAGCTGGCGGGGGAGCTCCTACAATGAGCAGTTCTTC. The encoded protein is CASSWRGSSYNEQFF.

This clone was seen repeatedly, ten times or more. The rearrangement joins TRBV11-2 to TRBJ1-1, with TRBD1 identical over 7 bases. Germline V gene sequence: CDR1 SGHAT, CDR2 FQNNGV. The junction had 8 bases not matched to a gene; V was cut back by 0 bases and J by 10 bases. This CDR3 region has 14 residues. The CDR3 region has the DNA TGTGCCAGCAGCTTAGAGTCGACAGGGTGGGGAGCTTTCTTT. As protein: CASSLESTGWGAFF.

The rearrangement links TRBV18 to TRBJ1-3; the D gene is possibly TRBD1 (5 bases). Trimming pared 4 bases from V and 2 bases from J, leaving 9 bases between. The CDR3 spans 14 residues. CDR1 is KGHSH and CDR2 is LQKENI in the germline V gene. This CDR3 is CASSLQGAGNTIYF. CDR3 nucleotides: TGTGCCAGCTCACTTCAGGGCGCTGGAAACACCATATATTTT.

The genes are TRBV5-1 and TRBJ2-7; 8 positions agree with TRBD2. CDR1 and CDR2 (germline): SGHRS, YFSETQ. With V trimmed by 4 bases and J by 1 base, 7 bases remained unmatched. The CDR3 is 15 residues long. The CDR3 nucleotides read TGCGCCAGCAGCAGCGGCGGGGGGCGTTCCTACGAGCAGTACTTC. Residues: CASSSGGGRSYEQYF.

The chain recombines TRBV19 with TRBJ1-2, with a tentative D call TRBD1 (5 bases). Germline-derived CDR1 and CDR2 are LNHDA and SQIVND (reference sequence). The CDR3 runs 15 residues. Trimming cost V 0 bases and J 2 bases, with 10 bases left between them. The CDR3 nucleotides read TGTGCCAGTAGTATAGATCAACAGGCAAACTATGGCTACACCTTC. Residues: CASSIDQQANYGYTF.

The chain has TRBV7-4 and TRBJ2-7, with D hard to call. The V end lost 2 bases, the J end lost 5 bases, and 13 bases lay between the germline ends. Looked up from germline, CDR1 is SGHVT and CDR2 is SQSDAQ. CDR3 size: 14 residues. The CDR3 sequence is CASSLLTGADEQYF. The CDR3 nucleotides are TGTGCCAGCAGCTTATTAACGGGTGCAGACGAGCAGTACTTC.

This clone was seen ten or more times. V gene TRBV6-4 combines with J gene TRBJ2-2; TRBD1 agrees at 10 bases. The CDR3 runs to 16 residues. After removal of 0 bases from V and 4 bases from J, the junction contained 2 bases not matched to a gene. CDR1 and CDR2 from the germline V gene are MRHNA and SNTAGT. The DNA for the CDR3 is TGTGCCAGCAGTGACTCGACAGGGGGCCGCACCGGGGAGCTGTTTTTT. Its protein product is CASSDSTGGRTGELFF.

This clone occurred once. The rearrangement uses TRBV5-5 and TRBJ2-7, with 12 bases matching TRBD2. Germline assignment: CDR1 SGHKS and CDR2 YYEKEE (reference sequence). The CDR3 totals 15 residues. J was trimmed by 9 bases and V by 0 bases; bases with no gene match: 7. CDR3 sequence: CASSLEGLAGLGQYF. The CDR3 DNA is TGTGCCAGCAGCTTGGAGGGACTAGCGGGCCTCGGGCAGTACTTC. The variable domain in full, with the rest retrieved from reference TRBV5-5 and TRBJ2-7, is DAGVTQSPTHLIKTRGQQVTLRCSPISGHKSVSWYQQVLGQGPQFIFQYYEKEERGRGNFPDRFSARQFPNYSSELNVNALLLGDSALYLCASSLEGLAGLGQYFGPGTRLTVT.

The chain joins TRBV4-1 to TRBJ2-7; TRBD2 aligns across 12 bases. The V segment lost 1 base and the J segment 7 bases; nucleotides outside the gene matches: 8. The CDR3 runs to 16 residues. Germline values: CDR1 MGHRA, CDR2 YSYEKL. Written as DNA, the CDR3 is TGCGCCAGCAGCCAAGGGGATACTAGCGGGGGGCGGGAGCAGTACTTC. It encodes CASSQGDTSGGREQYF.

This clone was seen ten or more times. The chain combines TRBV2 with TRBJ2-2, with a weak D call TRBD2 (5 bases). The CDR3 extends over 14 amino acids. CDR1 and CDR2 from the germline V gene are SNHLY and FYNNEI. Between the trimmed V and J ends, which lost 7 bases and 3 bases, there was a span of 12 bases. CDR3 residues: CASTSPLDTGELFF. The DNA of the CDR3 is TGTGCCAGCACTAGCCCCCTTGACACCGGGGAGCTGTTTTTT.

This chain connects TRBV6-5 to TRBJ2-5; weak D call: TRBD2 (7 bases). V was pared by 1 base and J by 3 bases, with 15 bases between. Per germline, CDR1 MNHEY and CDR2 SVGAGI. CDR3 length: 16 amino acids. Here the CDR3 DNA reads TGTGCCAGCAGTTACTGGGGGGCTAGCGGAAAAGAGACCCAGTACTTC. The encoded protein is CASSYWGASGKETQYF.

This clone was counted between two and nine times. The V and J genes are TRBV19 and TRBJ1-4; 8 bases agree with TRBD1. CDR1 and CDR2 from the germline V gene are LNHDA and SQIVND (reference sequence). This CDR3 comprises 14 residues. Germline trimming cut 4 bases from V and 9 bases from J; bases unmatched to any gene: 7. The DNA of the CDR3 is TGTGCCAGTAGTACGGACAGGGATTTGAAAAAACTGTTTTTT. Translation gives CASSTDRDLKKLFF.

The CDR3 DNA sequence: TGTGCCAGCAGCTTAGATCTAGCGGGAGCCTCCTACGAGCAGTACTTC. It specifies CASSLDLAGASYEQYF. The rearrangement links TRBV11-1 to TRBJ2-7; 10 positions match TRBD2. The CDR3 has 16 amino acids. Germline assignment: CDR1 SGHAT and CDR2 FQDESV (reference sequence). Unmatched junction bases numbered 3, after V lost 1 base and J lost 0 bases.